The clone carrying this T cell receptor (beta chain) has a single count. The junction departs from the called germline gene at one end, perhaps through a read error. Profiling relied on immunoSEQ multiplex PCR, and the TCRdb table lists in-frame clones only, not all of them. This repertoire shows roughly 23,000 clones, 85% to 90% found once; its top ten account for approximately 6.3%. The data derive from a study of T cell changes during pregnancy in multiple sclerosis. The input for sequencing was CD8+ T cells from peripheral blood mononuclear cells, taken in the first trimester of pregnancy. This receptor was identified in a female donor with multiple sclerosis, enrolled in a pregnancy study.

Here the CDR3 reads CASSLEGGRDYSSEQYF. The CDR3 DNA reads TGTGCCAGCAGCCTGGAGGGGGGGCGGGACTATTCCTCCGAGCAGTACTTC. V gene TRBV5-4 combines with J gene TRBJ2-7; D perhaps matches TRBD2 (7 bases). This CDR3 is built from 17 residues. The germline V gene encodes CDR1 SGHNT and CDR2 YYREEE (reference sequence). The entire variable domain, with the rest obtained from reference TRBV5-4 and TRBJ2-7, is as follows: ETGVTQSPTHLIKTRGQQVTLRCSSQSGHNTVSWYQQALGQGPQFIFQYYREEENGRGNFPPRFSGLQFPNYSSELNVNALELDDSALYLCASSLEGGRDYSSEQYFGPGTRLTVT.